The rows below give T cell receptor beta chains drawn from one sample of a study of blood T cells in healthy people across ages. TCRdb called the 5' RACE reads again in MiXCR, with one record for every CDR3 protein. This sample yields about 1,400,000 distinct CDR3 sequences, of which approximately 40% are seen a single time; 6.5% to 10% belongs to the top ten. The sequenced sample consisted of blood. Every receptor here comes from a woman aged 18 to 35 in good health. Both conserved end residues are part of each CDR3. Each record gives: CDR3 length, V gene, CDR3 protein.

cdr3_length: 15; v_call: TRBV6-2/TRBV6-3; cdr3_aa: CASRAQLSNTGELFF
cdr3_length: 17; v_call: TRBV4-1; cdr3_aa: CASSHGTSGGTYYEQYF
cdr3_length: 16; v_call: TRBV7-2; cdr3_aa: CASSFQDRVFYNEQFF
cdr3_length: 11; v_call: TRBV7-9; cdr3_aa: CASGAGYEQYF
cdr3_length: 14; v_call: TRBV18; cdr3_aa: CASSPGANGYGYTF
cdr3_length: 13; v_call: TRBV19; cdr3_aa: CASIPGGPTEAFF
cdr3_length: 14; v_call: TRBV20-1; cdr3_aa: CSSNRAAAQNTQYF
cdr3_length: 14; v_call: TRBV20-1; cdr3_aa: CSAPRGGPYNEQFF
cdr3_length: 14; v_call: TRBV20-1; cdr3_aa: CSARSGPKDGEAFF
cdr3_length: 15; v_call: TRBV20-1; cdr3_aa: CSATRASYIGNEQFF
cdr3_length: 18; v_call: TRBV5-1; cdr3_aa: CASRSGTGGLLSTDTQYF
cdr3_length: 17; v_call: TRBV10-3; cdr3_aa: CAISESRTDRSNQPQHF
cdr3_length: 13; v_call: TRBV18; cdr3_aa: CASSPAPANEQYF
cdr3_length: 16; v_call: TRBV18; cdr3_aa: CASSPPNSGANNEQFF
cdr3_length: 12; v_call: TRBV6-1; cdr3_aa: CASGQGSQTWYF
cdr3_length: 15; v_call: TRBV5-1; cdr3_aa: CASSTLSGPYNEQFF
cdr3_length: 16; v_call: TRBV5-1; cdr3_aa: CASSPTGTGNSYEQYF
cdr3_length: 13; v_call: TRBV7-2; cdr3_aa: CASSPVGTYEQYF
cdr3_length: 14; v_call: TRBV12-3/TRBV12-4; cdr3_aa: CASMVGLSPGEQYF
cdr3_length: 15; v_call: TRBV18; cdr3_aa: CASSPATSFPDTQYF
cdr3_length: 14; v_call: TRBV10-3; cdr3_aa: CAIRASGGANEQFF
cdr3_length: 17; v_call: TRBV25-1; cdr3_aa: CASSASVGQRRTDTQYF
cdr3_length: 16; v_call: TRBV12-3/TRBV12-4; cdr3_aa: CASSLARTSGAPFEFF
cdr3_length: 14; v_call: TRBV27; cdr3_aa: CASSSRVGADEQFF
cdr3_length: 15; v_call: TRBV20-1; cdr3_aa: CSANPGGISYNEQFF